The source of this T cell receptor (beta chain) is a study of T cell responses to AZD1222 COVID-19 vaccine. Whole-study context: Both about-4-week and about-12-week second-dose recipients were combined. Notes on the study in general: Clonal diversity was possibly underestimated, and white British individuals and females predominated among donors. None of the repertoires were sampled until the peak T cell response had passed.

This clone came up once. Its specificity is not known. V gave up 0 bases and J gave up 6 bases; unmatched junction bases: 6. Germline CDR1 reads MNHEY; CDR2 reads SVGEGT. This CDR3 spans 17 amino acids. Libraries were prepared by immunoSEQ multiplex PCR; TCRdb keeps only in-frame clonotypes and omits some of them. Among about 170,000 clones listed, roughly 92% were seen once. This sample comprised peripheral blood, obtained on day 0 of AZD1222 vaccination. This sequence originates from an adult in good health. The chain is built from TRBV6-2 or TRBV6-3 and TRBJ2-7; the match to TRBD2 covers 15 bases. CDR3 nucleotide sequence: TGTGCCAGCAGTTACTCGAGCTTGGGACTAGCGGGAGGCGAGCAGTACTTC. Amino acids: CASSYSSLGLAGGEQYF.